The 5 T cell receptor beta chains below all came from one sample that was sequenced in a study of shared clonotypes between healthy human individuals. CD45RO-negative cells were positively selected for CCR7, leaving out terminally differentiated effector memory CD45RA+ cells. The protocol was immunoSEQ multiplex PCR, while the TCRdb copy is restricted to in-frame clones and leaves out a portion. The data show nearly 600,000 clones, with 95% to 96% seen just once and approximately 0.1% held by the top ten. The sample consisted of naive CD8+ T cells sorted from blood. The receptors derive from a woman in her twenties or thirties in good health.

The chain couples TRBV7-6 to TRBJ2-3, with TRBD2 as a possible D gene (5 bases). Germline V gene lookup returns CDR1 SGHVS and CDR2 FNYEAQ. The V gene lost 5 bases and the J gene lost 5 bases, with 11 bases spanning the gap. The CDR3 sequence is 13 residues long. For the CDR3, the DNA is TGTGCCAGCAGCCGGGGTGGGGTAGATACGCAGTATTTT. This gives the protein CASSRGGVDTQYF.

The rearrangement joins TRBV5-1 to TRBJ2-5, with no clear D. The end of the DNA aligns better with TRBJ2-7, so the J call may be wrong. This CDR3 spans 14 amino acids. Per germline, CDR1 SGHRS and CDR2 YFSETQ. The CDR3 nucleotides read TGCGCCAGCAGCCTCGGACCCCGCGCCTACGAGCAGTACTTC. Its protein product is CASSLGPRAYEQYF.

The rearrangement uses TRBV6-1 and TRBJ2-1; D is uncertain. Trimming pared 6 bases from V and 5 bases from J, leaving 8 bases between. Germline V gene data show CDR1 as MNHNS and CDR2 as SASEGT. The CDR3 has 12 residues. CDR3 protein: CASRKWDNEQFF. In nucleotides, the CDR3 is TGTGCCAGCAGGAAGTGGGACAATGAGCAGTTCTTC.

This chain links TRBV27 with TRBJ2-1; D is uncertain. In germline, CDR1 is MNHEY, CDR2 SMNVEV (reference sequence). This CDR3 region has 13 residues. V was cut by 2 bases and J by 3 bases, with 5 bases left in between. This CDR3 is CASSLADYNEQFF. CDR3 bases: TGTGCCAGCAGTTTAGCCGACTACAATGAGCAGTTCTTC.

The V gene is TRBV29-1, the J gene TRBJ2-7; 7 bases map to TRBD1. Germline V lookup: CDR1 SQVTM, CDR2 ANQGSEA. This CDR3 contains 13 residues. V shed 5 bases, J shed 1 base, and the junction held 5 bases outside the gene matches. CDR3 coding DNA: TGCAGCGTTCAACAGGGGTTATCCTACGAGCAGTACTTC. As protein: CSVQQGLSYEQYF.